This TCR beta chain was profiled in a study of shared clonotypes between healthy human individuals. Findings and caveats of the study: Of the naive CD4 clonotypes, around 4.8% were shared across several donors. Read depth was anticipated to influence clonotype sharing among donors. On the whole, naive subsets had larger estimated richness than memory subsets had.

In regard to this clone: The antigen remains undetermined.

The assay was immunoSEQ multiplex PCR, and TCRdb's table has in-frame clones only and misses some. This table has around 650,000 clones, roughly 95% appearing once. Positive CCR7 selection of CD45RO-negative cells yielded the naive CD8 cells, and terminally differentiated effector memory CD45RA+ cells were excluded. V lost 4 bases to trimming and J lost 3 bases; unmatched junction nucleotides: 10. The CDR3 length is 16 residues. Germline V gene data show CDR1 as MGHRA and CDR2 as YSYEKL. V gene TRBV4-1 combines with J gene TRBJ2-7; 9 nucleotides line up with TRBD1. The TCR originated in a woman aged 25 to 39 in good health. The sample comprised naive CD8+ T cells sorted from blood. CDR3 nucleotides: TGCGCCAGCAGCCGCTCCCTGGACAGGGGAGGCTACGAGCAGTACTTC. Protein product: CASSRSLDRGGYEQYF.